Below, one TCR beta chain is given with its context. The source of the sample is a study of blood T cell repertoires in COVID-19. Overall study: T cells, B-cell-depleted T cells, or PBMCs supplied cDNA or gDNA.

The repertoire was sequenced with immunoSEQ multiplex PCR; TCRdb's copy has only in-frame clones and lacks some. The repertoire has 200,000 to 250,000 clones, 86% of them found once; the top ten carry around 2.2%. This TCR came from a man under 40 who had recovered from COVID-19. The material sequenced was peripheral blood.

CDR3 residues: CASSMGTRGGGELFF. In nucleotides, the CDR3 is TGTGCCAGTAGTATGGGAACCAGGGGCGGAGGGGAGCTGTTTTTT. J is TRBJ2-2 and V is TRBV19, with a weak D call TRBD1 (6 bases). Trimming stripped 3 bases from V and 8 bases from J, with 16 bases between. CDR1 and CDR2 (germline): LNHDA, SQIVND (reference sequence). This CDR3 has 15 residues.